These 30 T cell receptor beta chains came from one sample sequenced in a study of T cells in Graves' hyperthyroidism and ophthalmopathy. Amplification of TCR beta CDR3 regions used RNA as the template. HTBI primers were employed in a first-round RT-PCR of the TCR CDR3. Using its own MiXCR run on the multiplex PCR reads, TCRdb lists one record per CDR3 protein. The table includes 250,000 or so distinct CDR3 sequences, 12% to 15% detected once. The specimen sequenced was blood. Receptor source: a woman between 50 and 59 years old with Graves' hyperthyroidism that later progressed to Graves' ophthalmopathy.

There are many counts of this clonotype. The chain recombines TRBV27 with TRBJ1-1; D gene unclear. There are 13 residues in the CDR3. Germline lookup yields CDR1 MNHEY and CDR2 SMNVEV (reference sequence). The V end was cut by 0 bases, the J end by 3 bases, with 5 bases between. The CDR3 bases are TGTGCCAGCAGTTTATCACGGGACACTGAAGCTTTCTTT. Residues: CASSLSRDTEAFF.

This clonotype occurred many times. The CDR3, as DNA: TGTGCCAGCAGCCAATATGAGGATGCGGGAGGGGATGAGCAGTTCTTC. Amino acid sequence: CASSQYEDAGGDEQFF. This chain uses TRBV3-1 with TRBJ2-1; the match to TRBD2 covers 9 bases. Germline CDR1 is LGHDT and CDR2 is YNNKEL (reference sequence). The CDR3 totals 16 residues. J gave up 8 bases and V 2 bases, and 10 bases lay outside the gene matches.

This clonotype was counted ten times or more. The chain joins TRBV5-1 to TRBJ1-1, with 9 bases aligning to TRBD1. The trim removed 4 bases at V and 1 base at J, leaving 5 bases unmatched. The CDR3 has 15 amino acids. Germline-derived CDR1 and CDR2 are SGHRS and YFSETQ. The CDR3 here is CASSGGTGSNTEAFF. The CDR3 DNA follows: TGCGCCAGCAGCGGAGGGACAGGGTCGAACACTGAAGCTTTCTTT. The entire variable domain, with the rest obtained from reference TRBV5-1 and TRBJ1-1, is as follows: KAGVTQTPRYLIKTRGQQVTLSCSPISGHRSVSWYQQTPGQGLQFLFEYFSETQRNKGNFPGRFSGRQFSNSRSEMNVSTLELGDSALYLCASSGGTGSNTEAFFGQGTRLTVV.

This CDR3 is CSVPQGSTNEKLFF. The DNA for the CDR3 is TGCAGCGTACCACAGGGGAGCACTAATGAAAAACTGTTTTTT. V gene TRBV29-1 combines with J gene TRBJ1-4; TRBD1 aligns across 7 bases. The V gene end was trimmed by 6 bases and the J gene end by 2 bases; junction bases not matched to a gene: 6. Per the germline V gene, CDR1 is SQVTM and CDR2 is ANQGSEA. This CDR3 comprises 14 residues.

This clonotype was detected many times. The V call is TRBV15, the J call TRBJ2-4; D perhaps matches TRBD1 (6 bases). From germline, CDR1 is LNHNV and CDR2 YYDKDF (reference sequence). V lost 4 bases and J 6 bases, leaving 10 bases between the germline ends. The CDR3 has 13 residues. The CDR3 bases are TGTGCCACCAGCAACGGACAGCCAAACATTCAGTACTTC. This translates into CATSNGQPNIQYF. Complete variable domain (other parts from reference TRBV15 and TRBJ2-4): DAMVIQNPRYQVTQFGKPVTLSCSQTLNHNVMYWYQQKSSQAPKLLFHYYDKDFNNEADTPDNFQSRRPNTSFCFLDIRSPGLGDTAMYLCATSNGQPNIQYFGAGTRLSVL.

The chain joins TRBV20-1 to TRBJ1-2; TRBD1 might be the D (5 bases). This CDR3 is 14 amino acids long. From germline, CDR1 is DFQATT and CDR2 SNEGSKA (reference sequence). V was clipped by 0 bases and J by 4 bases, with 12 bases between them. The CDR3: CSARDQGGSYGYTF. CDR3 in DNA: TGCAGTGCTAGAGATCAGGGCGGGAGCTATGGCTACACCTTC.

This CDR3 is CASSLLGPGEKLFF. The CDR3 coding sequence is TGTGCCAGCAGCTTACTGGGGCCCGGTGAAAAACTGTTTTTT. This rearrangement joins TRBV7-9 to TRBJ1-4; D perhaps matches TRBD1 (5 bases). CDR3 length equals 14 residues. Looked up from germline, CDR1 is SEHNR and CDR2 is FQNEAQ (reference sequence). Trimming left V 2 bases short and J 7 bases short, with 11 bases between.

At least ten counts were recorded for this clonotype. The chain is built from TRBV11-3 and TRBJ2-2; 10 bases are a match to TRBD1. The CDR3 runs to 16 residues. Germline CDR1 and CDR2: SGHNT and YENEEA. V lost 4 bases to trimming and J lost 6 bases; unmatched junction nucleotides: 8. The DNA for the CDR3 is TGTGCCAGCAGCTACGGACAGGGGGAATACGCCGGGGAGCTGTTTTTT. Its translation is CASSYGQGEYAGELFF.

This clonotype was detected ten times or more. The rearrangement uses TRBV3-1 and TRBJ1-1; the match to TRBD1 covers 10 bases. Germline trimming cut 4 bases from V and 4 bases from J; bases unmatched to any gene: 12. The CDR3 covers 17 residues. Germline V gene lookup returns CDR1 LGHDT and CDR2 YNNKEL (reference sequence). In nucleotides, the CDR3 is TGTGCCAGCAGCCCTAAGGGGACAGGGGTGTTTAGCACTGAAGCTTTCTTT. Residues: CASSPKGTGVFSTEAFF.

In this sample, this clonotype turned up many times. Here the CDR3 DNA reads TGTGCCAGCAGTTTAAGAGGGCTTTGGACTGAAGCTTTCTTT. This gives the protein CASSLRGLWTEAFF. The chain is built from TRBV28 and TRBJ1-1, with D uncertain. Germline V gene lookup returns CDR1 MDHEN and CDR2 SYDVKM. Trimming pared 2 bases from V and 5 bases from J, leaving 12 bases between. The length of the CDR3 is 14 residues.

This CDR3 reads CASSVDGKSYNEQFF. The CDR3 coding sequence is TGTGCCAGCAGCGTGGACGGTAAATCCTACAATGAGCAGTTCTTC. V is TRBV9 and J is TRBJ2-1; the D is unclear. This CDR3 contains 15 residues. CDR1 and CDR2 from the germline V gene are SGDLS and YYNGEE. Trimming cost V 2 bases and J 1 base, with 10 bases left between them.

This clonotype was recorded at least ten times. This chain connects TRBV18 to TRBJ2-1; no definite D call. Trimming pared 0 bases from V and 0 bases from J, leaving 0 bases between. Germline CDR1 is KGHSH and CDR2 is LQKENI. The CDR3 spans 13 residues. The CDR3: CASSPPSYNEQFF. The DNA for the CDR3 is TGTGCCAGCTCACCACCCTCCTACAATGAGCAGTTCTTC.

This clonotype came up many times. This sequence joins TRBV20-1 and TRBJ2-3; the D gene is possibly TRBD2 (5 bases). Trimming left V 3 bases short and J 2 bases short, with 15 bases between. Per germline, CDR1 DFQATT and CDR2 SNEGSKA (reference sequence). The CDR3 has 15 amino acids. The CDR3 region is CSARRALAVTDTQYF. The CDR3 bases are TGCAGTGCTAGGAGGGCTCTAGCTGTCACAGATACGCAGTATTTT.

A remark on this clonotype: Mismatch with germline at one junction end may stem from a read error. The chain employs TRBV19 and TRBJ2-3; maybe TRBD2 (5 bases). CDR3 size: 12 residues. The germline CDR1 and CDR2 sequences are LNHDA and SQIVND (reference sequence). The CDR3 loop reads CASRRDEDMQYF. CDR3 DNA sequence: TGTGCCAGTAGGAGGGATGAAGATATGCAGTATTTT.

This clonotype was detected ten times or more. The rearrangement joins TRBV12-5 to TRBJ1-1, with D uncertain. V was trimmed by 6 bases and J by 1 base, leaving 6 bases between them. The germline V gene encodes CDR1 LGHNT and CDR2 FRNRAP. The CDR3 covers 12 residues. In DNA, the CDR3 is TGTGCTAGTGGATACGGGAACACTGAAGCTTTCTTT. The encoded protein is CASGYGNTEAFF.

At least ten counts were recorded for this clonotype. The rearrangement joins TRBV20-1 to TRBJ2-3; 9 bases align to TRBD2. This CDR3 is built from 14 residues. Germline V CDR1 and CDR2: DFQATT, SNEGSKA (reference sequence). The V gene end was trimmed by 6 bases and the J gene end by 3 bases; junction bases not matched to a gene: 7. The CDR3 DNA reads TGCAGTGCCCACCCGGGACTAGCAACAGATACGCAGTATTTT. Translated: CSAHPGLATDTQYF.

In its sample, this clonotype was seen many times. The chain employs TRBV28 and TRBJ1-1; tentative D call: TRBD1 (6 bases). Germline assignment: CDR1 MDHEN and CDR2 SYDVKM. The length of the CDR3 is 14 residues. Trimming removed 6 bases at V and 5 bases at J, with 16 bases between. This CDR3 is CASSFYRAGTEAFF. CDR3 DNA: TGTGCCAGCAGCTTCTACAGGGCGGGGACTGAAGCTTTCTTT. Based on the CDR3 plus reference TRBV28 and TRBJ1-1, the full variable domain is DVKVTQSSRYLVKRTGEKVFLECVQDMDHENMFWYRQDPGLGLRLIYFSYDVKMKEKGDIPEGYSVSREKKERFSLILESASTNQTSMYLCASSFYRAGTEAFFGQGTRLTVV.

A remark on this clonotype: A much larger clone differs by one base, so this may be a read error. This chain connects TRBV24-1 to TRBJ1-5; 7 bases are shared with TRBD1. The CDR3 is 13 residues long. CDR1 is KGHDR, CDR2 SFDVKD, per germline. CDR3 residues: CATRQGGNQPRHF. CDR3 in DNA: TGTGCCACTAGACAGGGCGGCAATCAGCCCCGGCATTTT.

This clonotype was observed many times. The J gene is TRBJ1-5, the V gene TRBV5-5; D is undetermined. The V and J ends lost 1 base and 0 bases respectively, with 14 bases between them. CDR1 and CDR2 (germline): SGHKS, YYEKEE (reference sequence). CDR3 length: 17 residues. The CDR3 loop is CASSLRVGRDSNQPQHF. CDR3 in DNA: TGTGCCAGCAGCTTGAGGGTCGGAAGGGATAGCAATCAGCCCCAGCATTTT.

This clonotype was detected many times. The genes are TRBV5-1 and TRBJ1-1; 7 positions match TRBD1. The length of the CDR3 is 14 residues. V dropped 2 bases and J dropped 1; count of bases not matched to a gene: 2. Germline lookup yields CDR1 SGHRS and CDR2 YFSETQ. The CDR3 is CASSLQGRNTEAFF. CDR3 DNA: TGCGCCAGCAGCTTACAGGGGAGGAACACTGAAGCTTTCTTT.

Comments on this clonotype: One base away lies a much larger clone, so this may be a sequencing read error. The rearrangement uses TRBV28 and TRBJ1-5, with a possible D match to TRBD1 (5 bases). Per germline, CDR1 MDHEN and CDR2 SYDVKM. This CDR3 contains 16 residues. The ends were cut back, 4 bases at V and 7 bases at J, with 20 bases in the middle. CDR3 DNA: TGTGCCAGCAGTTCCCCCTCGATGGGGGAAACCCAGCCCCAGCATTTT. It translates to CASSSPSMGETQPQHF. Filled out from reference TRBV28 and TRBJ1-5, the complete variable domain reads DVKVTQSSRYLVKRTGEKVFLECVQDMDHENMFWYRQDPGLGLRLIYFSYDVKMKEKGDIPEGYSVSREKKERFSLILESASTNQTSMYLCASSSPSMGETQPQHFGDGTRLSIL.

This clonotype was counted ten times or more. Here the CDR3 DNA reads TGTGCCTGGAGTGTTTTGGTTGGACAGGGTGCTTTCTTT. Its protein product is CAWSVLVGQGAFF. The chain employs TRBV30 and TRBJ1-1; 8 nucleotides agree with TRBD1. V trimming: 0 bases; J trimming: 11 bases; junction bases outside the gene matches: 8. Germline assignment: CDR1 GTSNPN and CDR2 SVGIG (reference sequence). The CDR3 runs 13 residues.

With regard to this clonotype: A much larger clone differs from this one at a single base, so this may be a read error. The CDR3 loop reads CASGETRNSMGNWYF. CDR3 nucleotides: TGTGCCAGCGGGGAGACTCGGAACTCTATGGGGAATTGGTACTTC. This chain connects TRBV2 to TRBJ2-4; D may be TRBD2 (5 bases). Looked up from germline, CDR1 is SNHLY and CDR2 is FYNNEI. Trimming took off 8 bases at V and 15 bases at J, with 29 bases between the two ends. This CDR3 comprises 15 residues.

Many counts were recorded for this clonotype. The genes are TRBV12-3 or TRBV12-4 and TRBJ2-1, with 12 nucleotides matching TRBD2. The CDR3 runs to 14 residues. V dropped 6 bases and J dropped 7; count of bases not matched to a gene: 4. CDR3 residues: CASRASGRANEQFF. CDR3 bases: TGTGCCAGCAGGGCTAGCGGGAGGGCGAATGAGCAGTTCTTC.

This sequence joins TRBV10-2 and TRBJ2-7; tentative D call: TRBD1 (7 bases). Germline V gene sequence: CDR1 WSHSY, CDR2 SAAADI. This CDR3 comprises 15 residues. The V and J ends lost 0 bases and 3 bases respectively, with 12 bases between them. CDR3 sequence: CASSESPGGSYEQYF. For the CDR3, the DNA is TGCGCCAGCAGTGAGTCACCAGGGGGGAGCTACGAGCAGTACTTC.

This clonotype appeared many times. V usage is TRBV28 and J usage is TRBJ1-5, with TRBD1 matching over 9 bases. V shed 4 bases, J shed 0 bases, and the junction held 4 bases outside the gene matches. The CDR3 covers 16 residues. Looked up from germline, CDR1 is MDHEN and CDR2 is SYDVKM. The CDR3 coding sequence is TGTGCCAGCAGTTCAGCGACAGGGGGTAGCAATCAGCCCCAGCATTTT. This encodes CASSSATGGSNQPQHF.

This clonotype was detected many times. The CDR3 spells CASSMDRDWSLADGEQYF. Here the CDR3 DNA reads TGTGCCAGCAGCATGGACCGGGACTGGTCTCTAGCGGATGGAGAGCAGTACTTC. This rearrangement joins TRBV5-6 to TRBJ2-7; 7 nucleotides line up with TRBD2. The CDR3 totals 18 residues. Germline V gene sequence: CDR1 SGHDT, CDR2 YYEEEE. V shed 4 bases and J 7 bases; nucleotides not matched to a gene: 23.

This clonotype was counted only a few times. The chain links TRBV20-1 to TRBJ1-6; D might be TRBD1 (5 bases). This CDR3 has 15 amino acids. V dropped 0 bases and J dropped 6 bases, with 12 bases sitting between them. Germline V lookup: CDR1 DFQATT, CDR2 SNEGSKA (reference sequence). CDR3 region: CSARDTGHLNSPLHF. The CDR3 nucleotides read TGCAGTGCTAGAGATACCGGACACCTTAATTCACCCCTCCACTTT.

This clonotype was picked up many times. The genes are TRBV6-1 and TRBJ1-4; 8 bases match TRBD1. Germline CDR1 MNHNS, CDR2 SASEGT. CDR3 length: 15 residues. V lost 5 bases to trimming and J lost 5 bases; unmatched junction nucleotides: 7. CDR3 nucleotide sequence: TGTGCCAGCAGTCTTTCAGGGGGCTCGAATGAAAAACTGTTTTTT. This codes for CASSLSGGSNEKLFF.

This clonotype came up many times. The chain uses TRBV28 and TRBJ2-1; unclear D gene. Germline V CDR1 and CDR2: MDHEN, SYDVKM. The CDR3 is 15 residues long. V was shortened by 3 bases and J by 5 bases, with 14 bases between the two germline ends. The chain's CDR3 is CASSFRGGLNNEQFF. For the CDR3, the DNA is TGTGCCAGCAGTTTTAGAGGCGGCCTTAACAATGAGCAGTTCTTC.